Sequencing of this T cell receptor (beta chain) was carried out in a study of blood T cells in healthy people across ages. The use of a sample-barcoded 5' primer and a J-beta primer mix characterized a second PCR of roughly 7 to 11 cycles. TCRdb recomputed calls from the 5' RACE reads with MiXCR, one row per CDR3 protein. Of about 800,000 distinct CDR3 sequences listed, about 46% are singletons. The length of the CDR3 is 13 residues. Germline V gene lookup returns CDR1 DFQATT and CDR2 SNEGSKA (reference sequence). Trimming cost V 2 bases and J 1 base, with 9 bases left between them. This clonotype was recorded only once.

The origin of this receptor is an elderly man in good health. The sequenced sample consisted of blood. The rearrangement joins TRBV20-1 to TRBJ2-7, with a possible D match to TRBD1 (5 bases). CDR3 in DNA: TGCAGTGCTAGACACAGGCTATCCTACGAGCAGTACTTC. It codes for CSARHRLSYEQYF.